Following are 11 T cell receptor beta chains from one sample sequenced in a study of blood T cell repertoires in COVID-19. The method was immunoSEQ multiplex PCR; TCRdb's version includes in-frame clones alone and lacks a portion of them. The table lists over 50,000 clones, around four fifths of them singletons. Source material: peripheral blood. The receptors shown here come from a man between 70 and 80 years old with acute or convalescent COVID-19.

This clone has a handful of counts. The chain links TRBV5-8 to TRBJ1-1; D gene unclear. Germline CDR1 is SGHTS and CDR2 is YDEGEE. The CDR3 covers 14 residues. Trimming removed 0 bases from V and 1 base from J, with 7 bases in between. CDR3 loop: CASSLVGRNTEAFF. The CDR3 bases are TGTGCCAGCAGCTTGGTTGGGAGGAACACTGAAGCTTTCTTT.

The rearrangement uses TRBV10-3 and TRBJ1-2, with D tentatively TRBD1 (5 bases). Germline V CDR1 and CDR2: ENHRY, SYGVKD. Trimming pared 3 bases from V and 4 bases from J, leaving 6 bases between. The CDR3 is 12 residues long. The chain's CDR3 is CAISEDSYGYTF. CDR3 DNA sequence: TGTGCCATCAGTGAAGACAGCTATGGCTACACCTTC.

The chain links TRBV6-2 or TRBV6-3 to TRBJ1-5; D is perhaps TRBD1 (5 bases). Looked up from germline, CDR1 is MNHEY and CDR2 is SVGEGT. The CDR3 contains 14 residues. Trimming took 3 bases from V and 4 from J, leaving 10 bases between them. CDR3 amino acids: CASSYIQENQPQHF. Written as DNA, the CDR3 is TGTGCCAGCAGTTATATACAGGAAAATCAGCCCCAGCATTTT.

This chain links TRBV2 with TRBJ2-7; TRBD1 is a possible D gene (6 bases). The CDR3 spans 13 residues. Germline CDR1 reads SNHLY; CDR2 reads FYNNEI. Trimming pared 5 bases from V and 6 bases from J, leaving 14 bases between. Here the CDR3 reads CASSPEGVGEQYF. In DNA form, the CDR3 reads TGTGCCAGCAGTCCCGAGGGGGTGGGCGAGCAGTACTTC.

The chain joins TRBV7-3 to TRBJ2-2, with D perhaps TRBD1 (5 bases). V lost 6 bases, J lost 2 bases, and 10 bases lay in between. The CDR3 has 14 residues. The germline V gene encodes CDR1 SGHTA and CDR2 FQGTGA. This CDR3 is CASRPQGNTGELFF. The CDR3 DNA sequence: TGTGCCAGCAGGCCCCAGGGAAACACCGGGGAGCTGTTTTTT.

V gene TRBV2 combines with J gene TRBJ2-1; TRBD2 might be the D (6 bases). Per germline, CDR1 SNHLY and CDR2 FYNNEI. Between the trimmed V and J ends, which lost 3 bases and 2 bases, there was a span of 14 bases. The CDR3 has 16 residues. CDR3 in amino acids: CASSDPGLDPYNEQFF. The CDR3, as DNA: TGTGCCAGCAGTGACCCGGGACTGGACCCCTACAATGAGCAGTTCTTC.

The chain combines TRBV7-2 with TRBJ2-1, with 8 bases matching TRBD2. Germline CDR1 is SGHTA and CDR2 is FQGNSA. The CDR3 extends over 14 amino acids. Trimming removed 5 bases from V and 6 bases from J; junction bases left unmatched: 6. The CDR3 reads CASSLGGLVNEQFF. The CDR3 DNA sequence: TGTGCCAGCAGCCTAGGGGGACTAGTCAATGAGCAGTTCTTC.

This chain joins TRBV11-2 and TRBJ1-2; 8 nucleotides agree with TRBD1. In germline, CDR1 is SGHAT, CDR2 FQNNGV. This CDR3 spans 14 amino acids. Trimming at V came to 7 bases and at J to 4 bases, leaving 8 bases not matched to a gene. This chain's CDR3 is CASTPDRVGYGYTF. The CDR3 DNA sequence: TGTGCCAGCACCCCGGACAGGGTTGGCTATGGCTACACCTTC.

This clone was found once. This chain connects TRBV11-2 to TRBJ2-2; 8 nucleotides align to TRBD2. Trimming removed 8 bases from V and 3 bases from J; junction bases left unmatched: 8. Germline lookup yields CDR1 SGHAT and CDR2 FQNNGV. The CDR3 is 15 residues long. The chain's CDR3 is CASRKSLADTGELFF. For the CDR3, the DNA is TGTGCCAGCCGTAAATCACTAGCGGACACCGGGGAGCTGTTTTTT. The entire variable domain, with the rest obtained from reference TRBV11-2 and TRBJ2-2, is as follows: EAGVAQSPRYKIIEKRQSVAFWCNPISGHATLYWYQQILGQGPKLLIQFQNNGVVDDSQLPKDRFSAERLKGVDSTLKIQPAKLEDSAVYLCASRKSLADTGELFFGEGSRLTVL.

V is TRBV10-3 and J is TRBJ2-5; D perhaps matches TRBD1 (6 bases). The CDR3 length is 13 residues. The germline V gene encodes CDR1 ENHRY and CDR2 SYGVKD. Deletions cut 10 bases from V and 1 base from J, with 13 bases between. The CDR3 coding sequence is TGTGCCACAAACAGGGCCCGCCAAGAGACCCAGTACTTC. Encoded protein: CATNRARQETQYF.

The chain carries TRBV19 and TRBJ2-5; 7 bases line up with TRBD2. V dropped 7 bases and J dropped 2; count of bases not matched to a gene: 7. CDR1 and CDR2 (germline): LNHDA, SQIVND (reference sequence). The CDR3 runs to 14 residues. The CDR3 is CASNHWGLQETQYF. In DNA, the CDR3 is TGTGCCAGTAATCATTGGGGACTACAAGAGACCCAGTACTTC.